The sequence of this T cell receptor beta chain was determined in a study of T cells in Graves' hyperthyroidism and ophthalmopathy. Study results and caveats: Appearing also in blood were most of the thyroid clonotypes expanded above 0.001.

This clonotype showed up just a few times. The antigen is unknown. Each patient was aged 18 to 65 and had newly diagnosed hyperthyroidism of under 2 months' duration. Germline V gene lookup returns CDR1 SEHNR and CDR2 FQNEAQ (reference sequence). The trim removed 5 bases at V and 3 bases at J, leaving 9 bases unmatched. This CDR3 has 16 amino acids. Researchers amplified the TCR beta CDR3 regions from RNA transcripts. Using the HTBI primer set, a first-round RT-PCR was run on the TCR CDR3. TCRdb reprocessed the multiplex PCR reads with MiXCR, giving one entry per CDR3 protein. The sample yields over 500,000 distinct CDR3 sequences, approximately 14% seen once.

The sample taken for sequencing was blood. The genes are TRBV7-9 and TRBJ2-2; 7 positions match TRBD2. The receptor was derived from a woman aged 40 to 55 with Graves' hyperthyroidism. CDR3 sequence (DNA): TGTGCCAGCAGCGGCCGTAGCGGGCTAGACACCGGGGAGCTGTTTTTT. This translates into CASSGRSGLDTGELFF.